The TCR beta chain described here comes from a study of ipilimumab plus nivolumab after autologous stem cell transplantation. The wider study: Typical patient got 5 ipilimumab doses and 7 or 8 nivolumab doses (median). DLBCL patients had primary refractory or relapsed disease.

This table comes from immunoSEQ multiplex PCR, and its TCRdb copy is limited to in-frame clones, with some not included. The profile shows roughly 20,000 clones, 77% of them singletons. CDR3 length equals 15 residues. The junction had 4 bases not matched to a gene; V was cut back by 0 bases and J by 5 bases. Germline values: CDR1 SGHTS, CDR2 YDEGEE. This TCR was sampled from a male donor with diffuse large B-cell lymphoma. The specimen comprised PBMCs, sampled in a trial of ipilimumab plus nivolumab as post-transplant consolidation. The chain links TRBV5-8 to TRBJ1-5, with 8 bases aligning to TRBD1. In nucleotides, the CDR3 is TGTGCCAGCAGCTTGGAGGCAGGGGGCTATCAGCCCCAGCATTTT. The encoded protein is CASSLEAGGYQPQHF.